The present TCR beta chain was sequenced within a study of blood T cells in healthy people across ages. Study background: Capture via template switching afforded approximately one barcoded beta molecule per two T cells.

Trimming pared 4 bases from V and 4 bases from J, leaving 14 bases between. The CDR3 has 14 amino acids. Germline V gene sequence: CDR1 SGHDN, CDR2 FVKESK. As concerns this clonotype: What it binds is not known.

Then a second PCR, running about 6 to 12 cycles, was carried out with a sample-barcoded 5' primer and a J-beta primer mix. TCRdb analysed the 5' RACE reads with MiXCR anew, one entry per CDR3 protein. The sample records more than 900,000 distinct CDR3 sequences, roughly 28% being singletons. Study-level points and caveats: A greater number of naive CD4+ cells and higher diversity distinguished long-lived donors from aged donors.

In addition, the sample was reused for a study of T cells of mothers and their children.

Sequencing input: blood. The rearrangement joins TRBV14 to TRBJ2-7; TRBD1 is a possible D gene (6 bases). This receptor was taken from a woman between 35 and 50 years old in good health. This chain's CDR3 is CASSPGATTYEQYF. In DNA form, the CDR3 reads TGTGCCAGCAGCCCAGGGGCCACTACATACGAGCAGTACTTC. Based on the CDR3 plus reference TRBV14 and TRBJ2-7, the full variable domain is EAGVTQFPSHSVIEKGQTVTLRCDPISGHDNLYWYRRVMGKEIKFLLHFVKESKQDESGMPNNRFLAERTGGTYSTLKVQPAELEDSGVYFCASSPGATTYEQYFGPGTRLTVT.